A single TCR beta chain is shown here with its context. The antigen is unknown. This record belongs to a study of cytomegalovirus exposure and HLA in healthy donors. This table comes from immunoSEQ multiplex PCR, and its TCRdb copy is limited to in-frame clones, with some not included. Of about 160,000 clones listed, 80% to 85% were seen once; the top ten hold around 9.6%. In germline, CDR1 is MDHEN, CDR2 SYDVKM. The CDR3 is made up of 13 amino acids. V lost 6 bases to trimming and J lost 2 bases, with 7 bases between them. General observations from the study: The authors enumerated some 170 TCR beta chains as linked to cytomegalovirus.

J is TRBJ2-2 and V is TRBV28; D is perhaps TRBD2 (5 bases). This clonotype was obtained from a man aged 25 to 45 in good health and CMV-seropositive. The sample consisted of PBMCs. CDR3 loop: CASSPSNTGELFF. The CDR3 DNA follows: TGTGCCAGCAGCCCTAGCAACACCGGGGAGCTGTTTTTT.